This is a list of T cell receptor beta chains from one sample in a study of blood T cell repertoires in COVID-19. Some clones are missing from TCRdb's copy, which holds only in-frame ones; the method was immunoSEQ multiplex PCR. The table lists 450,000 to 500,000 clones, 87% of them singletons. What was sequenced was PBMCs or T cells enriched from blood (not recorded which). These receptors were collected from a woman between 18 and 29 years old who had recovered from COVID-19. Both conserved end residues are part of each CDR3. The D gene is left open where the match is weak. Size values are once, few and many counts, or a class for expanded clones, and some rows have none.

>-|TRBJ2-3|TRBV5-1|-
TGCGCCAGCTCCCCCCCCTCGGATACGCAGTATTTT
CASSPPSDTQYF
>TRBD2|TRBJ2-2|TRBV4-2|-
TGTGCCAGCAGCCAGGGGGGGACCGGGGAGCTGTTTTTT
CASSQGGTGELFF
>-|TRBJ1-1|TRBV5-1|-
TGCGCCAGCCGCCGAGGGCCGCTGGTGAACACTGAAGCTTTCTTT
CASRRGPLVNTEAFF
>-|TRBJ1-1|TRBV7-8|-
TGTGCCAGCAGCTTAGGTGGGGGGAGGAACACTGAAGCTTTCTTT
CASSLGGGRNTEAFF
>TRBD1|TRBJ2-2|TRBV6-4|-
TGTGCCAGCGGACAGGGGGGTAACACCGGGGAGCTGTTTTTT
CASGQGGNTGELFF
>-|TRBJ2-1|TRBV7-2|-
TGTGCCAGCAGCTTAGCGGTTCCGGGGTACAATGAGCAGTTCTTC
CASSLAVPGYNEQFF
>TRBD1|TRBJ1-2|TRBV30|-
TGTGCCTGGAGTCCTCCCGGGACAGTTAACTATGGCTACACCTTC
CAWSPPGTVNYGYTF
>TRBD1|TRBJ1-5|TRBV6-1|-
TGTGCCAGCAGTGAAGACAGGGGGATGGGTCGGCAGCCCCAGCATTTT
CASSEDRGMGRQPQHF
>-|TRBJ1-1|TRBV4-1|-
TGCGCCAGCAGCCCCGTAACCAGGGTTTTGAACACTGAAGCTTTCTTT
CASSPVTRVLNTEAFF
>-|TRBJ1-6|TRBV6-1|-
TGTGCCAGCAGTGAAGACCCATGGACAGTTAATAATTCACCCCTCCACTTT
CASSEDPWTVNNSPLHF
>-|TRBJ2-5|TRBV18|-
TGTGCCAGCTCACCACCGGCTTTCCAAGAGACCCAGTACTTC
CASSPPAFQETQYF
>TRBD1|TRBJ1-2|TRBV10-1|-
TGCGCCAGCAGTGAGTCCGGGACAGCCGAACTCTATGGCTACACCTTC
CASSESGTAELYGYTF
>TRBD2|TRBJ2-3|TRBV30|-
TGTGCCTGGACCTCCGCGGGACTAGCAGGTTGGGATACGCAGTATTTT
CAWTSAGLAGWDTQYF
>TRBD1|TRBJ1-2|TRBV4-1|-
TGCGCCAGCAGCCAAGATCGGGGACAGGGCCCCTATGGCTACACCTTC
CASSQDRGQGPYGYTF
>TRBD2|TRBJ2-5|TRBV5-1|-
TGCGCCAGCAGCTTGGAGGCTAGCGGGAATCAAGAGACCCAGTACTTC
CASSLEASGNQETQYF
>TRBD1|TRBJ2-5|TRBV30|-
TGTGCCTGGAGTGGACAGGGATACGAGACCCAGTACTTC
CAWSGQGYETQYF
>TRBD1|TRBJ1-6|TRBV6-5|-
TGTGCCAGCAGTCGCGGGGACAGGTATAATTCACCCCTCCACTTT
CASSRGDRYNSPLHF
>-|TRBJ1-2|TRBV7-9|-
TGTGCCAGCAGCTTAGCCCGACAGGATGGCTACACCTTC
CASSLARQDGYTF
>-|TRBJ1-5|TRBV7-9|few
TGTGCCAGCAGCCAGGGGACGGTCAATCAGCCCCAGCATTTT
CASSQGTVNQPQHF